This passage covers 15 T cell receptor beta chains from one sample sequenced in a study of T-cell memory formation after mild COVID-19. TCRdb re-analysed the 5' RACE reads in MiXCR, keeping a single row per CDR3 protein. This table holds 350,000 to 500,000 distinct CDR3 sequences, roughly a quarter found once. Sequenced sample: PBMCs or a T cell subset sorted from them (not recorded which). These receptors were obtained from an adult woman who had mild COVID-19 (a few samples of this study predate the infection). Cell type and time point are not known.

This rearrangement joins TRBV2 to TRBJ2-7; D perhaps matches TRBD2 (5 bases). The ends were cut back, 3 bases at V and 0 bases at J, with 21 bases in the middle. This CDR3 spans 18 amino acids. Looked up from germline, CDR1 is SNHLY and CDR2 is FYNNEI. The CDR3 spells CASSDLFLREFSSYEQYF. The CDR3 DNA reads as TGTGCCAGCAGTGATCTATTCTTAAGGGAGTTCAGCTCCTACGAGCAGTACTTC. The whole variable domain, remainder taken from reference TRBV2 and TRBJ2-7, is EPEVTQTPSHQVTQMGQEVILRCVPISNHLYFYWYRQILGQKVEFLVSFYNNEISEKSEIFDDQFSVERPDGSNFTLKIRSTKLEDSAMYFCASSDLFLREFSSYEQYFGPGTRLTVT.

The chain couples TRBV25-1 to TRBJ2-1; D is perhaps TRBD1 (6 bases). CDR1 and CDR2 (germline): MGHDK, SYGVNS. This CDR3 has 12 residues. The V and J ends lost 7 bases and 5 bases respectively, with 9 bases between them. The CDR3 nucleotides are TGTGCCAGCATCGGACAGAACAATGAGCAGTTCTTC. It is translated as CASIGQNNEQFF.

The chain has TRBV19 and TRBJ2-7, with D tentatively TRBD1 (5 bases). Germline CDR1 LNHDA, CDR2 SQIVND (reference sequence). The CDR3 consists of 16 residues. The V end lost 6 bases, the J end lost 1 base, and 19 bases lay between the germline ends. The CDR3 DNA sequence: TGTGCCAGTAGCCCTCTCGGCAGGGTTCAATCCTACGAGCAGTACTTC. Protein sequence: CASSPLGRVQSYEQYF.

This chain links TRBV10-3 with TRBJ2-7; D may be TRBD1 (5 bases). The CDR3 is made up of 13 amino acids. V shed 6 bases and J shed 2 bases, with 11 bases lying between them. Germline CDR1 ENHRY, CDR2 SYGVKD. CDR3 DNA sequence: TGTGCCATCAGGGCGGACACCCCCTACGAGCAGTACTTC. It encodes CAIRADTPYEQYF.

This clonotype occurred a few times. V usage is TRBV18 and J usage is TRBJ2-4; no reliable D call. With 1 base removed from V and 8 bases from J, the gap between germline ends came to 18 bases. In germline, CDR1 is KGHSH, CDR2 LQKENI. The CDR3 is 16 amino acids. The CDR3 spells CASSPLTRSWWDIQYF. CDR3 nucleotide sequence: TGTGCCAGCTCACCACTAACGAGGTCGTGGTGGGACATTCAGTACTTC.

This clonotype occurred a few times. V and J are TRBV9 and TRBJ2-7, with 10 bases aligning to TRBD2. Unmatched junction bases numbered 5, after V lost 3 bases and J lost 2 bases. The CDR3 is 15 amino acids. Germline V gives CDR1 SGDLS, CDR2 YYNGEE. CDR3 amino acids: CASSGTSGGPYEQYF. In DNA, the CDR3 is TGTGCCAGCAGCGGGACTAGCGGAGGGCCCTACGAGCAGTACTTC.

There are a few counts of this clonotype. The chain combines TRBV20-1 with TRBJ2-3, with D tentatively TRBD2 (6 bases). Germline loops: CDR1 DFQATT, CDR2 SNEGSKA (reference sequence). V lost 6 bases and J 4 bases, leaving 17 bases between the germline ends. The CDR3 contains 14 residues. The CDR3 sequence: CSAWAEGSADTQYF. The CDR3 nucleotides read TGCAGTGCCTGGGCGGAGGGCAGCGCAGATACGCAGTATTTT.

In this sample, this clonotype turned up a few times. This rearrangement joins TRBV24-1 to TRBJ2-7; D gene uncertain. V was clipped by 5 bases and J by 2 bases, with 9 bases between them. The germline gives CDR1 KGHDR, CDR2 SFDVKD. CDR3 length: 13 amino acids. CDR3 bases: TGTGCCACCAGTGTTTCAGGAGCCTACGAGCAGTACTTC. Its translation: CATSVSGAYEQYF.

The chain carries TRBV2 and TRBJ2-7; TRBD1 agrees at 8 bases. This CDR3 is built from 13 residues. CDR1 and CDR2 (germline): SNHLY, FYNNEI. With V trimmed by 6 bases and J by 5 bases, 6 bases remained unmatched. In DNA form, the CDR3 reads TGTGCCAGCAGGGACAGGGTACCCCACGAGCAGTACTTC. Encoded protein: CASRDRVPHEQYF.

The genes are TRBV7-8 and TRBJ2-7, with TRBD1 identical over 10 bases. Germline values: CDR1 SGHVS, CDR2 FQNEAQ. V gave up 5 bases and J gave up 3 bases; unmatched junction bases: 7. The CDR3 is made up of 15 amino acids. The CDR3 reads CASSLGRDRGYEQYF. The CDR3 DNA follows: TGTGCCAGCAGCCTCGGCCGGGACAGGGGCTACGAGCAGTACTTC.

In regard to this clonotype: One end of the junction is discordant with germline, which a read error may explain. The CDR3 DNA reads as TGTGCCAGCAGTAGGGACAGGGGGCACGGGGAGCTGATTTTT. Translating it yields CASSRDRGHGELIF. The rearrangement links TRBV12-3 or TRBV12-4 to TRBJ2-2, with 12 bases matching TRBD1. CDR3 length equals 14 residues.

V usage is TRBV3-1 and J usage is TRBJ2-1; 7 nucleotides align to TRBD2. The V gene's germline CDR1 is LGHDT and CDR2 YNNKEL (reference sequence). This CDR3 region has 15 residues. The trim removed 4 bases at V and 3 bases at J, leaving 6 bases unmatched. The CDR3 coding sequence is TGTGCCAGCAGCCCAGGTCGGGGGGTCTACAATGAGCAGTTCTTC. This encodes CASSPGRGVYNEQFF.

Only a few counts were recorded for this clonotype. CDR3 DNA sequence: TGCAGTGCTAGGTCTCTAGCGGGTTACAATGAGCAGTTCTTC. Encoded protein: CSARSLAGYNEQFF. The chain couples TRBV20-1 to TRBJ2-1, with TRBD2 matching over 8 bases. Germline V gives CDR1 DFQATT, CDR2 SNEGSKA (reference sequence). V was clipped by 3 bases and J by 4 bases; unmatched bases: 5. The CDR3 totals 14 residues.

In this sample, this clonotype turned up a few times. The rearrangement uses TRBV5-5 and TRBJ2-1; TRBD2 matches 14 bases. The J segment lost 2 bases and the V segment lost 4 bases, leaving 8 bases of the junction unmatched. Germline V gene lookup returns CDR1 SGHKS and CDR2 YYEKEE (reference sequence). This CDR3 comprises 18 residues. CDR3 DNA: TGTGCCAGCAGCCTCACAGGGACTAGCGGGAGAACCTACAATGAGCAGTTCTTC. This gives the protein CASSLTGTSGRTYNEQFF.

The chain has TRBV12-3 or TRBV12-4 and TRBJ2-5; 9 nucleotides match TRBD2. The CDR3 consists of 16 residues. The V segment lost 4 bases and the J segment 2 bases; nucleotides outside the gene matches: 8. The CDR3 sequence: CASSSVAGGWQETQYF. In DNA form, the CDR3 reads TGTGCCAGCAGTTCAGTGGCGGGAGGGTGGCAAGAGACCCAGTACTTC.